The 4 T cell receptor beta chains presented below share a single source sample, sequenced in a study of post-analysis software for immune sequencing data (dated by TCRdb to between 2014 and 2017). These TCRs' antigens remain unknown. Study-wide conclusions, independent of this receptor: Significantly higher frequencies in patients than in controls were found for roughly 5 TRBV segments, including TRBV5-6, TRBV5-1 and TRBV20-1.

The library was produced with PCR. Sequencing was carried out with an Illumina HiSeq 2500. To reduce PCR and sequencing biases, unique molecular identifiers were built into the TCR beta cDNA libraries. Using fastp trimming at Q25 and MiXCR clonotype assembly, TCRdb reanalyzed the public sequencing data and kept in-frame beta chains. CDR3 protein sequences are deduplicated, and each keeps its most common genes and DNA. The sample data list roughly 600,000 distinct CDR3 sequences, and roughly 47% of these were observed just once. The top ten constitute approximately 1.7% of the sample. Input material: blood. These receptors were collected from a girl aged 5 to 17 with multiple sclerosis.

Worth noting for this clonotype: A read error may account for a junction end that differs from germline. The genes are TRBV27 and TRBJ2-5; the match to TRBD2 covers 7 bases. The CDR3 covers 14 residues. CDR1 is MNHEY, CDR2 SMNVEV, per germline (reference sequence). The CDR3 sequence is CASGLMGGQETQYF. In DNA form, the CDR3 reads TGTGCCAGCGGTTTAATGGGAGGGCAAGAGACCCAGTACTTC.

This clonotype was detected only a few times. The CDR3 region has the DNA TGCAGTGCTAGAGAAAGGGGGGTAGAGACCCAGTACTTC. Translation: CSARERGVETQYF. The chain has TRBV20-1 and TRBJ2-5; tentatively, D is TRBD1 or TRBD2 (6 bases each). Germline V CDR1 and CDR2: DFQATT, SNEGSKA (reference sequence). The CDR3 runs to 13 residues. Trimming pared 0 bases from V and 4 bases from J, leaving 9 bases between.

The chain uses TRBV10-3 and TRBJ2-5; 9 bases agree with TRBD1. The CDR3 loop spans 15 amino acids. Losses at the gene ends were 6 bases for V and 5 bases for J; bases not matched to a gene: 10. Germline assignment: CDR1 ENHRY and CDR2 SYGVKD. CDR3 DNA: TGTGCCATCAGGACCGGGACAGGGAACGGGGAGACCCAGTACTTC. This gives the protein CAIRTGTGNGETQYF.

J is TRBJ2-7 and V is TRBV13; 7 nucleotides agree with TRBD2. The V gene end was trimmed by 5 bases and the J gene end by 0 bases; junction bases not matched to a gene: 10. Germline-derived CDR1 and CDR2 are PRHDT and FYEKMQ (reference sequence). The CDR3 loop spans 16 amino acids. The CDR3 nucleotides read TGTGCCAGCAGCCGCTGGGAAGCGGGGTTCTCCTACGAGCAGTACTTC. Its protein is CASSRWEAGFSYEQYF.